The 2 T cell receptor beta chains given below trace back to one sample, sequenced in a study of cytomegalovirus exposure and HLA in healthy donors. The PCR ran on 60 Vbeta and 13 Jbeta primers. This table comes from immunoSEQ multiplex PCR, and its TCRdb copy is limited to in-frame clones, with some not included. Of about 110,000 clones listed, 71% are singletons. The sequenced sample consisted of PBMCs. The receptors derive from a female donor in good health and CMV-seronegative.

This sequence joins TRBV5-6 and TRBJ2-1; 11 nucleotides line up with TRBD2. Losses at the gene ends were 4 bases for V and 6 bases for J; bases not matched to a gene: 6. The CDR3 consists of 15 residues. Per germline, CDR1 SGHDT and CDR2 YYEEEE. The CDR3 sequence: CASSLGLAVANEQFF. DNA for the CDR3: TGTGCCAGCAGCCTGGGACTAGCGGTGGCCAATGAGCAGTTCTTC.

The chain is built from TRBV5-5 and TRBJ2-7; 9 nucleotides match TRBD2. J was trimmed by 1 base and V by 2 bases; bases with no gene match: 7. The germline CDR1 and CDR2 sequences are SGHKS and YYEKEE (reference sequence). The CDR3 loop spans 16 amino acids. CDR3 sequence reads: CASSLTASGKSYEQYF. CDR3 in DNA: TGTGCCAGCAGCTTAACGGCTAGCGGGAAATCCTACGAGCAGTACTTC.